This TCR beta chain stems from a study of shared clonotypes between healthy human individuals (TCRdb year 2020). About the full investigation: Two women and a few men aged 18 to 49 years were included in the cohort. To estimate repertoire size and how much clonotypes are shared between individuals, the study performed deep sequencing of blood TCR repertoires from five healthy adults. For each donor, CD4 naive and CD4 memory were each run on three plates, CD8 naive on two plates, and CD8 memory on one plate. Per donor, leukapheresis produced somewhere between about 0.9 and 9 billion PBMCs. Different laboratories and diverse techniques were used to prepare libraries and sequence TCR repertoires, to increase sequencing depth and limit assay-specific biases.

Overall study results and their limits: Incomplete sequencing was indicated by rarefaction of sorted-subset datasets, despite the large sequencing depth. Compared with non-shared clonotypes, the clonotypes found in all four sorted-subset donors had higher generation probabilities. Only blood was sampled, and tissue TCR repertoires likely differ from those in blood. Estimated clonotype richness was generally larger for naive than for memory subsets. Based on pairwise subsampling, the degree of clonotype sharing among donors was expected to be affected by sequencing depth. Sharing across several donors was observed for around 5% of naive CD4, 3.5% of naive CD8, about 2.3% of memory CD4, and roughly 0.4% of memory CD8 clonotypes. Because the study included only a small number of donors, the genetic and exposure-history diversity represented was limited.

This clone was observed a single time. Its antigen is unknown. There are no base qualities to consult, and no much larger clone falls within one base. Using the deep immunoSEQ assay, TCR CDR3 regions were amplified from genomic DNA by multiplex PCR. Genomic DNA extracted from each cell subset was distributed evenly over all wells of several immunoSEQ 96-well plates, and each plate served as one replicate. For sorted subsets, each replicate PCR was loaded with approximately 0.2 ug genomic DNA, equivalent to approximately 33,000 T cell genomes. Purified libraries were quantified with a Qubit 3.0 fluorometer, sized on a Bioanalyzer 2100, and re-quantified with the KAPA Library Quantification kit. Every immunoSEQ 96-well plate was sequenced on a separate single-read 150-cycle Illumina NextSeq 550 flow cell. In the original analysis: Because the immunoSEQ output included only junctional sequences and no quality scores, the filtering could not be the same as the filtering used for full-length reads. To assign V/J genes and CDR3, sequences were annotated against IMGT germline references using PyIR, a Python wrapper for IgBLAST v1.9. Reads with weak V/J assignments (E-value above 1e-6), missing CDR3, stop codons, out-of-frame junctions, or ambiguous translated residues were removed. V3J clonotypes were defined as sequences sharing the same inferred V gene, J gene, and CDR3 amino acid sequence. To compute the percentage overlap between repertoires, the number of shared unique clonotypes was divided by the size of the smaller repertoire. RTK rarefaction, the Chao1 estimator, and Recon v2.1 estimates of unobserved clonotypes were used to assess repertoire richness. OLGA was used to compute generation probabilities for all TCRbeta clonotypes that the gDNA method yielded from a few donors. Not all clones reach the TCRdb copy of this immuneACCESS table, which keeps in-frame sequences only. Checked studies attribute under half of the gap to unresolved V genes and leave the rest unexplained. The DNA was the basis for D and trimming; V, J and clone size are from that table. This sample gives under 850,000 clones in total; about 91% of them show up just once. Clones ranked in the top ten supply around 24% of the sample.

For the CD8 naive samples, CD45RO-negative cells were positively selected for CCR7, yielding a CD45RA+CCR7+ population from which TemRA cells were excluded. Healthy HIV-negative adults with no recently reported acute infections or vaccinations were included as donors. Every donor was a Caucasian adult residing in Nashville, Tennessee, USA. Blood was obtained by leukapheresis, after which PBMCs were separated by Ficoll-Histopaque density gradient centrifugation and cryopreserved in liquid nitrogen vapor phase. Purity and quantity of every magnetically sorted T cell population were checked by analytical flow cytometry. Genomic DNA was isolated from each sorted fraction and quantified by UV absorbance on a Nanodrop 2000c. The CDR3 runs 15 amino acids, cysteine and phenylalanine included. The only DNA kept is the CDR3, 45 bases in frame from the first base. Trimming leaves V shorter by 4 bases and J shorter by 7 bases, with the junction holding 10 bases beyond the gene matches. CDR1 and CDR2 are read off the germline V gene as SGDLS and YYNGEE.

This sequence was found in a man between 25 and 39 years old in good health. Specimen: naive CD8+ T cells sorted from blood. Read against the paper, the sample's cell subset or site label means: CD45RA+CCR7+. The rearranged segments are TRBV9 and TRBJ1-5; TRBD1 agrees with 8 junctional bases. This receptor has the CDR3 CASSSDRDGAQPQHF. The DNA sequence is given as TGTGCCAGCAGCTCGGACAGGGATGGGGCCCAGCCCCAGCATTTT.